This entry is about one T cell receptor (beta chain). The repertoire was sequenced with immunoSEQ multiplex PCR; TCRdb's copy has only in-frame clones and lacks some. The profile covers under 300,000 clones, with approximately 84% appearing a single time and just over 6.5% taken by the ten largest. The cohort comprised adults aged about 18 to 100 years residing in under 25 US areas. Cohorts were determined from participant-reported clinical history. The data stem from a study of blood T cell repertoires in COVID-19. The V and J ends lost 1 base and 4 bases respectively, with 10 bases between them. Germline V gives CDR1 LNHNV, CDR2 YYDKDF (reference sequence). This CDR3 contains 14 residues.

This receptor was obtained from a woman aged 50 to 60 who had been exposed to COVID-19. The material sequenced was PBMCs or T cells enriched from blood (not recorded which). The rearrangement uses TRBV15 and TRBJ1-1; D might be TRBD1 (6 bases). Here the CDR3 reads CATSRGRGLTEAFF. In DNA form, the CDR3 reads TGTGCCACCAGCAGAGGGCGGGGGCTCACTGAAGCTTTCTTT. Drawing the rest from reference TRBV15 and TRBJ1-1, the complete variable domain is DAMVIQNPRYQVTQFGKPVTLSCSQTLNHNVMYWYQQKSSQAPKLLFHYYDKDFNNEADTPDNFQSRRPNTSFCFLDIRSPGLGDTAMYLCATSRGRGLTEAFFGQGTRLTVV.